The 18 T cell receptor beta chains in this list originate from one sample, sequenced in a study of T cells in Graves' hyperthyroidism and ophthalmopathy. There were TCR beta CDR3 regions amplified from RNA transcripts. A set of HTBI primers served as the primers for a first-round RT-PCR of the TCR CDR3. TCRdb re-called the multiplex PCR reads through MiXCR, storing one row per CDR3 protein. The sample holds roughly 500,000 distinct CDR3 sequences, around 43% seen once. Sample: peripheral blood or thyroid tissue (not recorded which). The source is an adult woman with Graves' disease, either hyperthyroidism or ophthalmopathy (not recorded which).

This clonotype appeared a few times. The rearrangement uses TRBV24-1 and TRBJ2-5; D possibly matches TRBD1 or TRBD2 (5 bases each). The CDR3 is 16 residues long. Germline V CDR1 and CDR2: KGHDR, SFDVKD. The ends were cut back, 2 bases at V and 5 bases at J, with 17 bases in the middle. CDR3 region: CATSDSPGTGRETQYF. In DNA, the CDR3 is TGTGCCACCAGTGATTCCCCCGGGACCGGAAGGGAGACCCAGTACTTC.

This clonotype was seen at least ten times. The chain combines TRBV6-5 with TRBJ2-5, with D unresolved. The CDR3 consists of 12 residues. Trimming stripped 6 bases from V and 5 bases from J, with 10 bases between. Per germline, CDR1 MNHEY and CDR2 SVGAGI. CDR3 in DNA: TGTGCCAGCAGGGGTACAAGGGAGACCCAGTACTTC. Encoded protein: CASRGTRETQYF.

This clonotype was seen at least ten times. V is TRBV7-9 and J is TRBJ1-2, with D unresolved. Germline V gives CDR1 SEHNR, CDR2 FQNEAQ (reference sequence). With 5 bases removed from V and 3 bases from J, the gap between germline ends came to 10 bases. CDR3 length equals 13 residues. CDR3 residues: CASSPTHYYGYTF. The CDR3 DNA sequence: TGTGCCAGCAGCCCAACACATTACTATGGCTACACCTTC.

The chain carries TRBV10-2 and TRBJ2-7, with 7 bases matching TRBD1. The CDR3 has 13 residues. Germline values: CDR1 WSHSY, CDR2 SAAADI. The V and J ends lost 10 bases and 2 bases, in that order; junction bases with no gene match: 8. This CDR3 reads CATTQGFAYEQYF. The DNA of the CDR3 is TGCGCCACCACACAGGGGTTCGCCTACGAGCAGTACTTC.

In its sample, this clonotype was seen once. The chain recombines TRBV6-5 with TRBJ1-6; 8 nucleotides align to TRBD1. CDR1 and CDR2 from the germline V gene are MNHEY and SVGAGI. With 8 bases clipped from V and 7 bases from J, the junction kept 7 bases outside the gene matches. The CDR3 spans 14 residues. DNA of the CDR3: TGTGCCAGCGGAGACAGGGGCAACAATTCACCCCTCCACTTT. It translates to CASGDRGNNSPLHF.

This clonotype was recorded a few times. J is TRBJ1-6 and V is TRBV10-3; D remains unclear. The CDR3 consists of 12 residues. V dropped 9 bases and J dropped 15 bases, with 18 bases sitting between them. Germline lookup yields CDR1 ENHRY and CDR2 SYGVKD. CDR3 in amino acids: CAIAPNSADLHF. CDR3 DNA sequence: TGTGCCATAGCCCCGAACAGCGCCGACCTCCACTTT.

There are many counts of this clonotype. The V gene is TRBV5-1, the J gene TRBJ1-2; D may be TRBD1 (5 bases). V lost 0 bases and J lost 8, with 17 bases in between. This CDR3 comprises 15 residues. CDR1 is SGHRS and CDR2 is YFSETQ in the germline V gene. CDR3 sequence (DNA): TGCGCCAGCAGCTTGGTGGCAGGGAATGTTTTGGGCTACACCTTC. Translating it yields CASSLVAGNVLGYTF.

At least ten counts were recorded for this clonotype. The rearrangement uses TRBV3-1 and TRBJ2-7; no clear D. Per the germline V gene, CDR1 is LGHDT and CDR2 is YNNKEL (reference sequence). The CDR3 consists of 11 residues. V was clipped by 3 bases and J by 6 bases, with 6 bases between them. CDR3 residues: CASSHTGEQYF. CDR3 bases: TGTGCCAGCAGCCATACTGGCGAGCAGTACTTC.

This clonotype was counted ten times or more. The V gene is TRBV5-6, the J gene TRBJ1-2; possible D gene TRBD1, 6 bases. This CDR3 is built from 14 residues. Germline V CDR1 and CDR2: SGHDT, YYEEEE. V dropped 4 bases and J dropped 2 bases, with 12 bases sitting between them. In DNA form, the CDR3 reads TGTGCCAGCAGCCCCAAGGGGGGCAACTATGGCTACACCTTC. Its translation is CASSPKGGNYGYTF.

This clonotype was found a few times. J is TRBJ1-2 and V is TRBV5-8; 8 bases agree with TRBD1. In germline, CDR1 is SGHTS, CDR2 YDEGEE. The CDR3 is 16 amino acids. V lost 3 bases and J lost 3; bases outside the gene matches: 10. The CDR3 here is CASSSQDRELYYGYTF. CDR3 DNA: TGTGCCAGCAGCTCCCAGGACAGGGAACTATACTATGGCTACACCTTC. The variable domain in full, with the rest retrieved from reference TRBV5-8 and TRBJ1-2, is EAGVTQSPTHLIKTRGQQATLRCSPISGHTSVYWYQQALGLGLQFLLWYDEGEERNRGNFPPRFSGRQFPNYSSELNVNALELEDSALYLCASSSQDRELYYGYTFGSGTRLTVV.

To note about this clonotype: This may be a read error: a much more frequent sequence differs by one nucleotide. J is TRBJ2-7 and V is TRBV6-6; no clear D gene. The CDR3 contains 15 residues. Germline CDR1 is MNHNY and CDR2 is SVGAGI (reference sequence). CDR3 DNA sequence: TGTGCCAGCACCCCCTCGGTATACGGGTCCTACGGGCAGTACTTC. This gives the protein CASTPSVYGSYGQYF.

CDR3 sequence (DNA): TGCAGCGTTGATCCGGGACAGGGGGCCGGCGAGCAGTACTTC. Translated, it gives CSVDPGQGAGEQYF. The genes are TRBV29-1 and TRBJ2-7; the match to TRBD1 covers 12 bases. In germline, CDR1 is SQVTM, CDR2 ANQGSEA. V dropped 3 bases and J dropped 6; count of bases not matched to a gene: 6. This CDR3 is 14 amino acids long.

This sequence joins TRBV29-1 and TRBJ2-5, with D unresolved. CDR1 and CDR2 (germline): SQVTM, ANQGSEA. The CDR3 loop spans 12 amino acids. V lost 7 bases to trimming and J lost 4 bases, with 13 bases between them. The CDR3 region has the DNA TGCAGCGCCGGATGGGCCGGAGAGACCCAGTACTTC. As protein: CSAGWAGETQYF.

Details on this clonotype: One junction end disagrees with the germline gene, perhaps due to a read error. CDR3 loop: CASITLAGLLGEQYF. CDR3 sequence (DNA): TGCGCCAGCATCACACTAGCGGGGCTTCTCGGAGAGCAGTACTTC. This chain joins TRBV7-9 and TRBJ2-7; 10 positions match TRBD2. The CDR3 loop spans 15 amino acids. The germline CDR1 and CDR2 sequences are SEHNR and FQNEAQ (reference sequence). Looking up the rest from reference TRBV7-9 and TRBJ2-7 gives the full variable domain: DTGVSQNPRHKITKRGQNVTFRCDPISEHNRLYWYRQTLGQGPEFLTYFQNEAQLEKSRLLSDRFSAERPKGSFSTLEIQRTEQGDSAMYLCASITLAGLLGEQYFGPGTRLTVT.

The CDR3 bases are TGTGCCAGCAGTACCAAAGAGACCCAGTACTTC. Translated: CASSTKETQYF. The V and J genes are TRBV12-3 or TRBV12-4 and TRBJ2-5; D is uncertain. The CDR3 has 11 residues. Trimming left V 5 bases short and J 3 bases short, with 4 bases between.

For this clonotype: Being one base from a much bigger clone, this may be a read error. The chain links TRBV20-1 to TRBJ2-5, with 12 nucleotides matching TRBD2. Germline CDR1 and CDR2: DFQATT and SNEGSKA (reference sequence). This CDR3 contains 15 residues. The CDR3 spells CSAAGLAGLQGTQYF. In DNA, the CDR3 is TGCAGTGCCGCGGGACTAGCGGGCCTCCAAGGGACCCAGTACTTC.

The V and J genes are TRBV3-1 and TRBJ1-2, with a possible D match to TRBD1 (5 bases). The CDR3 length is 14 residues. The V and J ends lost 0 bases and 5 bases respectively, with 10 bases between them. CDR1 and CDR2 (germline): LGHDT, YNNKEL (reference sequence). CDR3 protein: CASSQDDRGYGYTF. As DNA, the CDR3 is TGTGCCAGCAGCCAAGATGATAGGGGATATGGCTACACCTTC. The complete variable domain, with remaining parts taken from reference TRBV3-1 and TRBJ1-2, reads DTAVSQTPKYLVTQMGNDKSIKCEQNLGHDTMYWYKQDSKKFLKIMFSYNNKELIINETVPNRFSPKSPDKAHLNLHINSLELGDSAVYFCASSQDDRGYGYTFGSGTRLTVV.

V usage is TRBV7-6 and J usage is TRBJ2-7; 9 bases are a match to TRBD1. This CDR3 comprises 14 residues. Trimming at V came to 5 bases and at J to 5 bases, leaving 7 bases not matched to a gene. Germline-derived CDR1 and CDR2 are SGHVS and FNYEAQ. Here the CDR3 DNA reads TGTGCCAGCAGCCCATGGGGACAGGGTAACGAGCAGTACTTC. Amino acid sequence: CASSPWGQGNEQYF. Drawing the rest from reference TRBV7-6 and TRBJ2-7, the complete variable domain is GAGVSQSPRYKVTKRGQDVALRCDPISGHVSLYWYRQALGQGPEFLTYFNYEAQQDKSGLPNDRFSAERPEGSISTLTIQRTEQRDSAMYRCASSPWGQGNEQYFGPGTRLTVT.